The T cell receptor beta chain under discussion was sequenced for a study of blood T cell repertoires in COVID-19. Study-wide background: Italy, Spain and the United States were the sources of the convalescent and acute COVID-19 samples.

Trimming removed 4 bases from V and 10 bases from J; junction bases left unmatched: 13. The CDR3 has 16 residues. The germline V gene has CDR1 SGHKS and CDR2 YYEKEE (reference sequence). How the authors handled the data: Reference gene primer amplification gave estimated nucleated cell counts. Produced via immunoSEQ multiplex PCR; TCRdb's table is partial and in-frame only. The V and J calls and clone size were taken over from that table, and D and trimming were inferred from the DNA. The data contain about 400,000 clones, approximately 90% of them singletons. Sequenced material: PBMCs or T cells enriched from blood (not recorded which). This chain connects TRBV5-5 to TRBJ1-6, with TRBD1 matching 8 bases. This clonotype was sampled from a woman younger than 30 with acute COVID-19. Here the CDR3 DNA reads TGTGCCAGCAGCGTATCAAACAGGGGGTATTTATCACCCCTCCACTTT. This codes for CASSVSNRGYLSPLHF.